This T cell receptor beta chain was obtained from a study of cytomegalovirus exposure and HLA in healthy donors. This PCR relied on a set of 60 Vbeta primers and 13 Jbeta primers. Only in-frame clones appear in the TCRdb table, and some are missing; sequencing was by immunoSEQ multiplex PCR. The table records 130,000 or so clones, over 75% of them present only once. Notes on this clone: Its target is not known.

Study observations and caveats: Highest at DRB1 and lowest at HLA-C, TCR association rates differed among HLA loci in a later analysis.

V was pared by 1 base and J by 3 bases, with 7 bases between. This CDR3 comprises 14 residues. Germline CDR1 and CDR2: SGHTA and FQGNSA. This chain connects TRBV7-2 to TRBJ1-5; D uncertain. This sequence was found in a man in his thirties or forties in good health and CMV-seronegative. The sequenced sample consisted of PBMCs. The CDR3 region has the DNA TGTGCCAGCAGCTTAGGGCAGGACAATCAGCCCCAGCATTTT. Translation gives CASSLGQDNQPQHF.